This TCR beta chain was retrieved from a study of CD8 T cells in ankylosing spondylitis. By quantitative 5'-RACE with molecular barcodes, the TCR beta libraries were made. MiXCR, run by TCRdb on the 5' RACE reads, gives a single entry per CDR3 protein. Seen here are 750,000 to 850,000 distinct CDR3 sequences, 12% observed once, and the top ten hold just over 0.5%. Overall study results and limits: Researchers reportedly found disease-linked clones significantly enriched in matched ankylosing spondylitis synovial fluid. Clones linked to the disease showed a CD8+ phenotype. They occurred at relatively low frequencies in peripheral blood. One TCR beta motif, made up of roughly 8 highly homologous variants, appeared characteristic of ankylosing spondylitis blood. In synovial fluid and blood from reactive arthritis, some motif variants were previously reported.

This clonotype was seen repeatedly, ten times or more. The target antigen is unknown. Germline CDR1 is DFQATT and CDR2 is SNEGSKA (reference sequence). The junction had 12 bases not matched to a gene; V was cut back by 5 bases and J by 4 bases. The CDR3 is 15 amino acids. This chain links TRBV20-1 with TRBJ2-7; 9 nucleotides line up with TRBD2. The sample comprised blood, either unsorted or a sorted T cell fraction (not recorded which). The TCR comes from a male donor with ankylosing spondylitis. The CDR3 nucleotides read TGCAGTGCTGGGGGGGCTAGCGGGGAGGAATACGAGCAGTACTTC. It translates to CSAGGASGEEYEQYF.